This TCR beta chain is drawn from a study of metastatic and nonmetastatic thyroid tumors. Study information: Across peripheral blood and tumor or nodule tissue samples taken from malignant and benign thyroid patients, the repertoires were compared with one another.

As processed by the authors: A classifier for distant metastasis in papillary thyroid cancer was constructed using CDR3 differences observed across clinicopathological groups. TCRdb called clones again from the PCR reads with MiXCR. Clone size and V and J calls follow TCRdb, not the original study. The sample carries 30,000 to 35,000 clones, around 32% recorded once. No patient had received any treatment before thyroid surgery. The sample holds many counts of this clone. Its antigen is still unknown. The germline gives CDR1 MGHRA, CDR2 YSYEKL. V lost 1 base, J lost 3 bases, and 16 bases lay in between. The CDR3 totals 17 residues. Regarding the study as a whole: Reports indicated that malignant thyroid tumors showed significantly higher TCR beta diversity than benign nodules did, in blood and tumor.

Sequencing input: blood. The V gene is TRBV4-1, the J gene TRBJ2-1, with D uncertain. The receptor's source is a female donor with papillary thyroid cancer or a benign thyroid nodule (not recorded which). Some clones in this sample may be carry-over from other donors' samples. CDR3 loop: CASSQVLVTGDYNEQFF. CDR3 in DNA: TGCGCCAGCAGCCAAGTCTTGGTGACGGGTGACTACAATGAGCAGTTCTTC.